The clone carrying this TCR beta chain was recorded a few times. The antigen remains unidentified. This sample is drawn from a study of T cells after yellow fever vaccination. Study details: It was SMART-Seq v4 Ultra Low Input that prepared the fractions with low cell numbers. General study points: Booster samples showed a return of most primary-vaccination clones (roughly 96% CD4, approximately 88% CD8).

Germline V gene sequence: CDR1 LNHDA, CDR2 SQIVND (reference sequence). The CDR3 extends over 16 amino acids. Trimming took 5 bases from V and 0 from J, leaving 14 bases between them. Conversion of TCR transcripts into cDNA relied on 5'RACE template switching, which added a universal primer site and UMIs. TCRdb re-called the 5' RACE reads through MiXCR, storing one row per CDR3 protein. This table has about 260,000 distinct CDR3 sequences, approximately 12% appearing once. Specimen: CD4+ T cells sorted from PBMCs, collected 45 days after the yellow fever booster vaccination. The receptor's source is a man aged 30 to 39 who received the YFV17D yellow fever vaccine. The chain recombines TRBV19 with TRBJ2-4; D possibly corresponds to TRBD1 (5 bases). CDR3 DNA sequence: TGTGCCAGTAGTCCAAGGGGTCTGCTAGCCAAAAACATTCAGTACTTC. Amino acid sequence: CASSPRGLLAKNIQYF.